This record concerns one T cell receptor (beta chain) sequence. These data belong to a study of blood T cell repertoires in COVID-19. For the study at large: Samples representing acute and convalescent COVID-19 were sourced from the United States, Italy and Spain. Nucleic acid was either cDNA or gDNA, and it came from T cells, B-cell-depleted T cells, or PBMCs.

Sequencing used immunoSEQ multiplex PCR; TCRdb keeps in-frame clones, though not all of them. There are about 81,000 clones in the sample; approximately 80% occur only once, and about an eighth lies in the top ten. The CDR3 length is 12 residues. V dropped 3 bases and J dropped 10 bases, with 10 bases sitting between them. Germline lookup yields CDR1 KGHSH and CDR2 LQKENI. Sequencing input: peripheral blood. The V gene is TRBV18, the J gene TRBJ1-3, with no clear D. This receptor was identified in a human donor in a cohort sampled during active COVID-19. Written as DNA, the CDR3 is TGTGCCAGCTCACCCTTCAGTGAAACCATATATTTT. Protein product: CASSPFSETIYF.